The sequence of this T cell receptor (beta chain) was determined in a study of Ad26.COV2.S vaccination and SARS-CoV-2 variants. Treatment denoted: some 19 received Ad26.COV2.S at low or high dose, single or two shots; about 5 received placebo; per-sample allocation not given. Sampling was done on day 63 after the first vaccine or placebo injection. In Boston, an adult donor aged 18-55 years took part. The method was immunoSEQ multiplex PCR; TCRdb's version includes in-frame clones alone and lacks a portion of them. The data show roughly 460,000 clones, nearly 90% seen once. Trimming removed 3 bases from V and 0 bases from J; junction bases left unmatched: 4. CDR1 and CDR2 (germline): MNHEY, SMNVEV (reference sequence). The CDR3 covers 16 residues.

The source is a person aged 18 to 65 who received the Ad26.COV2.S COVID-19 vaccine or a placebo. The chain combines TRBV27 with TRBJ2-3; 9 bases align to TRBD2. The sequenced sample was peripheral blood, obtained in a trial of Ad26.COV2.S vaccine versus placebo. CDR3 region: CASSFRLAGSTDTQYF. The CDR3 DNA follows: TGTGCCAGCAGTTTCCGTCTAGCGGGAAGCACAGATACGCAGTATTTT.